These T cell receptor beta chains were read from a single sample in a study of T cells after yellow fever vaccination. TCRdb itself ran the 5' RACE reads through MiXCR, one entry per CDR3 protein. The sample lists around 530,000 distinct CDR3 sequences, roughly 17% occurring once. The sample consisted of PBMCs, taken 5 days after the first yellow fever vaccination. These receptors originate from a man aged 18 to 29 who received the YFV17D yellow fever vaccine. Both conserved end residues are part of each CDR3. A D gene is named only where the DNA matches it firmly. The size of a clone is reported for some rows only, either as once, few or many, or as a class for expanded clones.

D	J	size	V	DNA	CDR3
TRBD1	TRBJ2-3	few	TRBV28	TGTGCCAGCACCCCACGGGACAGCAGCACAGATACGCAGTATTTT	CASTPRDSSTDTQYF
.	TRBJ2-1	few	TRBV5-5	TGTGCCAGCAGCTTGGAAGGCCTAGCACCCCAGTTCTTC	CASSLEGLAPQFF
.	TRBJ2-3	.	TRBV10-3	TGTGCCATCGGAGGGGGCACAGATACGCAGTATTTT	CAIGGGTDTQYF
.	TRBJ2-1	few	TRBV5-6	TGTGCCAGCACTATTGAGGATGAGCAGTTCTTC	CASTIEDEQFF
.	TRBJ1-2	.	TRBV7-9	TGTGCCAGCAAGAAGTATGGCTACACCTTC	CASKKYGYTF
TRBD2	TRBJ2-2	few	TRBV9	TGTGCCAGCAGCGTCTCCCAACTAGCGGGGGAGACCGGGGAGCTGTTTTTT	CASSVSQLAGETGELFF
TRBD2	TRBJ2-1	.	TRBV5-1	TGCGCCAGCAGCTCGTCGACGGGGGGTGTTTTTGAGCAGTTCTTC	CASSSSTGGVFEQFF
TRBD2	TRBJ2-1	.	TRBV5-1	TGCGCCAGCAGCTTTCTGACTAGCGGGGGGGAATTAGGCAATGAGCAGTTCTTC	CASSFLTSGGELGNEQFF
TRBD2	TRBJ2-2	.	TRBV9	TGTGCCAGCAGCGTCGCGGGGGGGCATATCACCGGGGAGCTGTTTTTT	CASSVAGGHITGELFF
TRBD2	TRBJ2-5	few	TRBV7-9	TGTGCCAGCAGCTTTGCGGGGGACCGCCAAGAGACCCAGTACTTC	CASSFAGDRQETQYF